The TCR beta chain described here comes from a study of blood T cell repertoires in COVID-19. On the study more broadly: Samples came from the United States, Italy and Spain, spanning acute and convalescent COVID-19. T cells, B-cell-depleted T cells, or PBMCs provided the cDNA or gDNA that served as material.

As handled by the study authors: Reference gene primer amplification yielded estimated nucleated cell counts. Produced via immunoSEQ multiplex PCR; TCRdb's table is partial and in-frame only. The DNA was the basis for D and trimming; V, J and clone size are from that table. The data contain around 170,000 clones, about four fifths of them singletons. The CDR3 spans 15 residues. The V and J ends lost 2 bases and 0 bases respectively, with 10 bases between them. Per germline, CDR1 SGHTA and CDR2 FQGNSA. The chain combines TRBV7-2 with TRBJ1-2; D perhaps matches TRBD1 (5 bases). The sample comprised peripheral blood. The source of this sequence is a man between 65 and 85 years old who had recovered from COVID-19. The CDR3 bases are TGTGCCAGCAGCTTATTGCTGACAGCTAACTATGGCTACACCTTC. This sequence encodes CASSLLLTANYGYTF.